The rows below give T cell receptor beta chains drawn from one sample of a study of blood T cells in healthy people across ages. TCRdb reanalysed the 5' RACE reads using MiXCR and keeps one entry per CDR3 protein. The profile shows roughly 830,000 distinct CDR3 sequences, around two thirds of them singletons. The specimen was blood. The receptors here all came from a young man in good health. Both conserved end residues are part of each CDR3. Each record gives: clone size, J gene, D gene, V gene, CDR3 protein, CDR3 DNA. The D gene is left open where the match is weak. Only some rows state a clone size, as once, few, many or a class for expanded clones.

NA	TRBJ2-4	NA	TRBV5-1	CASSFGGPKNIQYF	TGCGCCAGCAGCTTCGGAGGGCCCAAAAACATTCAGTACTTC
many	TRBJ2-3	TRBD2	TRBV6-1	CASSGTSGGADTQYF	TGTGCCAGCAGTGGGACTAGCGGGGGGGCAGATACGCAGTATTTT
NA	TRBJ1-1	TRBD1	TRBV9	CASSAGQGRTEAFF	TGTGCCAGCAGCGCTGGACAGGGTAGAACTGAAGCTTTCTTT
NA	TRBJ2-1	TRBD2	TRBV6-2/TRBV6-3	CASSRRTSGGSFHGAEQFF	TGTGCCAGCAGCCGCCGGACTAGCGGGGGATCCTTCCACGGGGCTGAGCAGTTCTTC
NA	TRBJ1-6	NA	TRBV6-5	CASSADLSSYNSPLHF	TGTGCCAGCAGCGCCGACTTGAGCTCCTATAATTCACCCCTCCACTTT
NA	TRBJ2-7	TRBD1	TRBV5-1	CASSSVGQGFSYEQYF	TGCGCCAGCAGCTCCGTCGGACAGGGGTTTTCCTACGAGCAGTACTTC
NA	TRBJ2-5	TRBD1	TRBV4-3	CASSPSGQGQETQYF	TGCGCCAGCAGCCCCTCAGGACAGGGGCAAGAGACCCAGTACTTC
NA	TRBJ1-2	TRBD1	TRBV6-5	CASSYSDRGLYGYTF	TGTGCCAGCAGTTACTCGGACAGGGGCTTGTATGGCTACACCTTC
NA	TRBJ1-4	TRBD1	TRBV10-3	CAISETGTGTTNEKLFF	TGTGCCATCAGTGAAACCGGGACAGGAACAACTAATGAAAAACTGTTTTTT
NA	TRBJ2-2	NA	TRBV29-1	CSVDAGTVAAGELFF	TGCAGCGTTGACGCTGGGACGGTTGCGGCCGGGGAGCTGTTTTTT
few	TRBJ2-3	NA	TRBV12-3/TRBV12-4	CASSRTGTTDTQYF	TGTGCCAGCAGTCGGACCGGGACCACAGATACGCAGTATTTT
NA	TRBJ2-3	NA	TRBV5-6	CASTSRDTQYF	TGTGCCAGCACCTCGCGTGATACGCAGTATTTT
NA	TRBJ1-2	TRBD1	TRBV5-1	CASSLRTQGQGVGYGYTF	TGCGCCAGCAGCTTACGGACCCAGGGACAGGGAGTTGGGTATGGCTACACCTTC
NA	TRBJ2-1	TRBD2	TRBV12-3/TRBV12-4	CASSLQAGGNEQFF	TGTGCCAGCAGTTTACAAGCGGGGGGAAATGAGCAGTTCTTC